These T cell receptor beta chains were read from a single sample in a study of shared clonotypes between healthy human individuals. The assay was immunoSEQ multiplex PCR, and TCRdb's table has in-frame clones only and misses some. The table records roughly 890,000 clones, almost 95% of them present only once. Sequenced: naive CD8+ T cells sorted from blood. These receptors came from a man under 40 in good health. The CDR3 runs from the conserved cysteine through the conserved F or W. A D gene is named only where the DNA matches it firmly. Not all rows give a size; the values are once, few, many and, for expanded clones, a class.

V,D,size,J,DNA,CDR3
TRBV7-3,TRBD2,NA,TRBJ2-3,TGTGCCAGCAGTTTAACAGGGACTAGCGGGGACACAGATACGCAGTATTTT,CASSLTGTSGDTDTQYF
TRBV7-8,TRBD1,NA,TRBJ1-2,TGTGCCAGCAGCTTAAGGCAGGGGGCGCGTGGCTACACCTTC,CASSLRQGARGYTF
TRBV9,NA,NA,TRBJ1-2,TGTGCCAGCAGCGTAGAGGGGGAGGTCTTCTCGAACTATGGCTACACCTTC,CASSVEGEVFSNYGYTF
TRBV4-1,NA,NA,TRBJ1-5,TGCGCCAGCAGCCAAGATGTCTCACCCCCCAGGTATGAGCCCCAGCATTTT,CASSQDVSPPRYEPQHF
TRBV4-2,TRBD1,NA,TRBJ2-5,TGTGCCAGCAGCCAATTCCTGGGACAGCAAGAGACCCAGTACTTC,CASSQFLGQQETQYF
TRBV6-6,NA,NA,TRBJ2-6,TGTGCCAGCAGTTACTTACTCTCTGGGGCCAACGTCCTGACTTTC,CASSYLLSGANVLTF
TRBV27,TRBD2,once,TRBJ2-1,TGTGCCAGCAGTTTCCGGACTAGCGGCTACTACAATGAGCAGTTCTTC,CASSFRTSGYYNEQFF
TRBV9,NA,NA,TRBJ1-1,TGTGCCAGCAGCGTGGACGGTATGAACACTGAAGCTTTCTTT,CASSVDGMNTEAFF
TRBV4-3,NA,once,TRBJ2-2,TGCGCCAGCAGCCAAGGCGCTTTAGCCGGGGAGCTGTTTTTT,CASSQGALAGELFF
TRBV9,TRBD2,NA,TRBJ2-1,TGTGCCAGCAGCGTACGAGCGGGAGGGTACAATGAGCAGTTCTTC,CASSVRAGGYNEQFF
TRBV28,NA,NA,TRBJ1-2,TGTGCCAGCAGTTACGACAATACGGGGCCCTATGGCTACACCTTC,CASSYDNTGPYGYTF
TRBV15,NA,NA,TRBJ1-5,TGTGCCACCAGCAGGGACAGAAATAGCAATCAGCCCCAGCATTTT,CATSRDRNSNQPQHF
TRBV7-9,NA,NA,TRBJ2-7,TGTGCCAGCAGCTCCACTAGGACGGACTACGAGCAGTACTTC,CASSSTRTDYEQYF
TRBV7-9,TRBD1,NA,TRBJ2-7,TGTGCCAGCAGCAACCGGGACAGAGCGACCTACGAGCAGTACTTC,CASSNRDRATYEQYF
TRBV11-3,NA,NA,TRBJ2-2,TGTGCCAGCAGCGCCCCGGGAAGCAACACCGGGGAGCTGTTTTTT,CASSAPGSNTGELFF
TRBV7-9,NA,once,TRBJ2-4,TGTGCCAGCAGCACCGTTAAGTTGCCACTAGCCAAAAACATTCAGTACTTC,CASSTVKLPLAKNIQYF
TRBV19,NA,NA,TRBJ2-1,TGTGCCAGTAGTTTCAGCGGGTTGTACAATGAGCAGTTCTTC,CASSFSGLYNEQFF
TRBV29-1,TRBD2,NA,TRBJ2-7,TGCAGCGTAGGACTAAGCGGGAGTTACGAGCAGTACTTC,CSVGLSGSYEQYF
TRBV6-1,NA,once,TRBJ1-5,TGTGCCAGCAGTGACCTCAGGAAAAATCAGCCCCAGCATTTT,CASSDLRKNQPQHF
TRBV6-5,NA,once,TRBJ1-1,TGTGCCAGCACCTGGGGACAAGGCACTGAAGCTTTCTTT,CASTWGQGTEAFF
TRBV13,NA,NA,TRBJ2-5,TGTGCCAGCAGCTCAGTACCGGAAGAGACCCAGTACTTC,CASSSVPEETQYF
TRBV5-6,TRBD2,NA,TRBJ2-3,TGTGCCAGCAGCTCGTGGCTAGCGGGAGTAGATACGCAGTATTTT,CASSSWLAGVDTQYF
TRBV4-1,NA,few,TRBJ1-3,TGCGCCAGCAGCCAAGAAACAGGCTCTGGAAACACCATATATTTT,CASSQETGSGNTIYF
TRBV5-1,TRBD1,NA,TRBJ1-2,TGCGCCAGCAGCTTGGATGCAGGGGGCGCGGACTATGGCTACACCTTC,CASSLDAGGADYGYTF
TRBV27,NA,NA,TRBJ2-3,TGTGCCAGCCAGAAGGGGATCCGCACAGATACGCAGTATTTT,CASQKGIRTDTQYF
TRBV27,TRBD2,NA,TRBJ2-7,TGTGCCAGCAGCCCCCCGGGGGGCTACGAGCAGTACTTC,CASSPPGGYEQYF
TRBV28,NA,NA,TRBJ1-5,TGTGCCAGCAGTTCAAATCGTCAGCCCCAGCATTTT,CASSSNRQPQHF
TRBV7-9,NA,NA,TRBJ2-7,TGTGCCATTCAGGGCGACTCCTACGAGCAGTACTTC,CAIQGDSYEQYF
TRBV5-6,TRBD2,NA,TRBJ2-5,TGTGCCAGCAGCTTGGAAGGGCGGGAGGGCTCGGAGACCCAGTACTTC,CASSLEGREGSETQYF
TRBV7-6,TRBD1,few,TRBJ2-7,TGTGCCAGCAGCTCGCCCCCCCCCGACAGGGAAGGATTAAGATCCTACGAGCAGTACTTC,CASSSPPPDREGLRSYEQYF
TRBV27,NA,once,TRBJ2-2,TGTGCCAGCAGCCGGACCGTTAAGGGTCGGGAGCTGTTTTTT,CASSRTVKGRELFF
TRBV7-9,NA,NA,TRBJ1-2,TGTGCCAGCGTCAGGGGACTTATTAACTATGGCTACACCTTC,CASVRGLINYGYTF
TRBV27,NA,NA,TRBJ2-7,TGTGCCAGCAGTTGGAGCGGGTTTACCTACGAGCAGTACTTC,CASSWSGFTYEQYF
TRBV5-4,NA,few,TRBJ2-7,TGTGCCAGCTCGACGGAAGCCTACGAGCAGTACTTC,CASSTEAYEQYF
TRBV5-1,TRBD2,once,TRBJ2-7,TGCGCCAGCAGCTCCGGGAGCGGGAGTATCTACGAGCAGTACTTC,CASSSGSGSIYEQYF
TRBV7-8,NA,NA,TRBJ2-7,TGTGCCAGCAGCTTAGATCACCGGGCAGGCTTCTACGAGCAGTACTTC,CASSLDHRAGFYEQYF
TRBV9,TRBD2,NA,TRBJ2-7,TGTGCCAGCAGCTCCAGGACTAGCGATCACGAGCAGTACTTC,CASSSRTSDHEQYF
TRBV9,NA,NA,TRBJ2-3,TGTGCCAGCAGCGACAGCACAGATACGCAGTATTTT,CASSDSTDTQYF
TRBV27,NA,NA,TRBJ1-1,TGTGCCAGCAGTTTATGGCAGGGTGGTTTCACTGAAGCTTTCTTT,CASSLWQGGFTEAFF
TRBV30,NA,NA,TRBJ2-1,TGTGCCTGGAGTGTACTCACCAATGAGCAGTTCTTC,CAWSVLTNEQFF
TRBV2,NA,few,TRBJ2-1,TGTGCCAGCAGGGTTGACGATTTCAATGAGCAGTTCTTC,CASRVDDFNEQFF
TRBV25-1,TRBD2,NA,TRBJ2-7,TGTGCCAGCAGTGAATGGACTAGGGGTAGGGAAGACTCCTACGAGCAGTACTTC,CASSEWTRGREDSYEQYF
TRBV7-9,NA,NA,TRBJ2-1,TGTGCCAGCAGCTTGCATGAGCAGTTCTTC,CASSLHEQFF
TRBV29-1,NA,NA,TRBJ1-1,TGCAGCGCGTCAGGGGTTGAAGCTTTCTTT,CSASGVEAFF
TRBV7-6,NA,NA,TRBJ2-7,TGTGCCAGCAGCTTAGCGGGGGGCGAGCAGTACTTC,CASSLAGGEQYF
TRBV7-9,NA,NA,TRBJ2-1,TGTGCCAGCAGCTTCCCTTTCGGTGAGCAGTTCTTC,CASSFPFGEQFF
TRBV7-2,NA,NA,TRBJ2-1,TGTGCCAGCAGCCTACTCGGGACGGATGCCTACAATGAGCAGTTCTTC,CASSLLGTDAYNEQFF
TRBV5-8,TRBD1,NA,TRBJ1-2,TGTGCCAGCAGCCCCGGGACAGGGGGCGCCTATGGCTACACCTTC,CASSPGTGGAYGYTF
TRBV7-8,TRBD2,NA,TRBJ2-7,TGTGCCAGCCGCGGGAGCTCCTACGAGCAGTACTTC,CASRGSSYEQYF
TRBV27,NA,NA,TRBJ1-1,TGTGCCAGCAGTCTAGGACCCGTTTACACTGAAGCTTTCTTT,CASSLGPVYTEAFF
TRBV4-3,TRBD2,NA,TRBJ2-1,TGCGCCAGCAGCCAAGTTGCTAGCGGGAGGTACAATGAGCAGTTCTTC,CASSQVASGRYNEQFF
TRBV7-9,NA,NA,TRBJ1-4,TGTGCCAGCAGTTTAGAAAAGGGAAACACTAATGAAAAACTGTTTTTT,CASSLEKGNTNEKLFF